This TCR beta chain was identified during a study of early T cells in non-severe SARS-CoV-2 infection. TCRdb reanalysed the 5' RACE reads using MiXCR and keeps one entry per CDR3 protein. The sample lists 20,000 to 30,000 distinct CDR3 sequences; 4.5% to 7% were seen once. CDR3 size: 15 residues. Study-level points and caveats: VDJdb matching, biased toward anti-spike CD8 responses, missed private and CD4 specificities.

This clonotype has a count of ten or more. Its antigen remains unknown. The clonotype originates from an adult who was a healthcare worker with PCR-confirmed SARS-CoV-2 infection or an uninfected control (not recorded which). Sample: whole blood. This chain connects TRBV21-1 to TRBJ2-5; the table calls TRBD1, which could not be checked here. TRBV21-1 is a pseudogene locus. DNA of the CDR3: TGTGCCAGCAGCAAAGACCAGGGGACAGAAGAGACCCAGTACTTC. Protein sequence: CASSKDQGTEETQYF.